This T cell receptor beta chain was sequenced during a study of T cell repertoires in cytomegalovirus infection. CDR3 length: 15 residues. Trimming at V came to 4 bases and at J to 5 bases, leaving 9 bases not matched to a gene. The germline gives CDR1 SGDLS, CDR2 YYNGEE. A single record per CDR3 protein comes from TCRdb applying MiXCR to the reads. The sample contains around 430,000 distinct CDR3 sequences, about 42% of which appear only once. A remark on this clonotype: What it binds is not known.

The TCR was taken from a human donor in good health (CMV status not recorded). Some clones in this sample may be carry-over from other donors' samples. V and J are TRBV9 and TRBJ2-7; 10 bases map to TRBD2. Here the sequenced sample was cultured PBMCs, taken from culture after CMV antigen stimulation. CDR3 region: CASSPRLAGAHEQYF. In DNA, the CDR3 is TGTGCCAGCAGCCCCCGTCTAGCGGGAGCCCACGAGCAGTACTTC.